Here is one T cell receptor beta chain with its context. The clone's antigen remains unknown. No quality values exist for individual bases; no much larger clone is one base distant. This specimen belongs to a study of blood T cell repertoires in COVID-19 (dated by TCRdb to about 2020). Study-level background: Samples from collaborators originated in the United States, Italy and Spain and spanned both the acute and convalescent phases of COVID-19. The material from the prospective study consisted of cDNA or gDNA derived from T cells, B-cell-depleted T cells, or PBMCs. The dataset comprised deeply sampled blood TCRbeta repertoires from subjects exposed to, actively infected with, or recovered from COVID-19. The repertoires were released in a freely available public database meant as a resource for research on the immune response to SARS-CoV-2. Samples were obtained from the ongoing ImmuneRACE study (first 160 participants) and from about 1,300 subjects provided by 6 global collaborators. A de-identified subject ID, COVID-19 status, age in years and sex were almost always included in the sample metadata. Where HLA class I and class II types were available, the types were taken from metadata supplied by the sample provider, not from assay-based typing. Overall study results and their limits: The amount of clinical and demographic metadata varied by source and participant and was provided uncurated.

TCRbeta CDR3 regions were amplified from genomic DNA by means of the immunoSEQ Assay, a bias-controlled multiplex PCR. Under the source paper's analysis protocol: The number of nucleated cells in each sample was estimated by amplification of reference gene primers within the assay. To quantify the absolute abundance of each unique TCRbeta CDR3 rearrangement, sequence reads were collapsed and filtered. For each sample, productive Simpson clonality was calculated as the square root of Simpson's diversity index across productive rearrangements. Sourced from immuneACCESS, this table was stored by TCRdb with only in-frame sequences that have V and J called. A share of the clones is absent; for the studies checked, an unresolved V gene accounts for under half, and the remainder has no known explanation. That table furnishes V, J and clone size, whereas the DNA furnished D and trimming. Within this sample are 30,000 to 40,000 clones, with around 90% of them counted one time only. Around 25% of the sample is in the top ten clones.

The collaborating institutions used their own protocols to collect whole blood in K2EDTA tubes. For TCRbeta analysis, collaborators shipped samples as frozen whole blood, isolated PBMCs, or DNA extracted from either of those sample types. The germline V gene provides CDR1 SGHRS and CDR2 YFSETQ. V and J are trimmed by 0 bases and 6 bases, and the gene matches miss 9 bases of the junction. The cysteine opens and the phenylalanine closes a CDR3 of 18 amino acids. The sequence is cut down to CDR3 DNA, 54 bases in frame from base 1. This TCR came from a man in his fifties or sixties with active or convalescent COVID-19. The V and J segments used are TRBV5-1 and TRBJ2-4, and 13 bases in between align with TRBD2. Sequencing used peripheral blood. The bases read TGCGCCAGCAGCTTGGAGCCGAGCGGACTAGCGGGGGTAAACATTCAGTACTTC. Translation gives CASSLEPSGLAGVNIQYF. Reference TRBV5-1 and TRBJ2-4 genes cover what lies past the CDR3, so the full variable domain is KAGVTQTPRYLIKTRGQQVTLSCSPISGHRSVSWYQQTPGQGLQFLFEYFSETQRNKGNFPGRFSGRQFSNSRSEMNVSTLELGDSALYLCASSLEPSGLAGVNIQYFGAGTRLSVL.